This TCR beta chain was retrieved from a study of T cell responses to AZD1222 COVID-19 vaccine (dated by TCRdb to 2020 to 2022). In terms of the full investigation: AZD1222 recipients given second doses at about 4 weeks or at about 12 weeks were pooled, since spike-specific TCR depth and breadth were not found to differ between the two schedules. Enrollment into the trials was organized by age into subgroups of 18-55, 56-69 and 70-plus years, and those subgroups contained roughly 150, 30 and 60 TCR-sequenced participants, respectively. A total of more than 230 trial participants underwent TCR sequencing, of whom 200 to 220 received two doses of AZD1222 and some 26 received two doses of the MenACWY control vaccine.

The meaning of the sample's time point label: baseline before first vaccination. Samples from vaccinated people were obtained from the UK trials COV001 and COV002, which included a single-blind randomized controlled phase 2/3 trial of AZD1222 (ChAdOx1 nCoV-19) in healthy adults. Trial participant PBMC samples were collected at day 0 and day 28 after the second dose for TCRbeta chain sequencing. Broad study findings and their caveats: CD4 TCRs associated with the vaccine covered the entire spike protein, and the dominant responses were in regions 160-218 and 743-854. Because no samples from the day 14 peak response were available, repertoires could be characterized only after the peak T cell response. Conclusions about previously exposed vaccinees are limited, since just a handful of AZD1222 recipients were seropositive for SARS-CoV-2 at baseline. After two AZD1222 doses, both the breadth and the depth of spike-specific TCRs were significantly higher than at day 0 and than in MenACWY recipients. The 56-69-year group was small, and its depth increase did not reach significance, likely because of low power. Participants were mostly white British, with more females than males. The authors suggested clonal diversity may have been underestimated. Nearly half of unique spike-specific TCRs reportedly recognized epitopes outside regions mutated in the B.1.351 and B.1.1.7 variants.

The CDR3 regions of human TCRbeta chains were subjected to immunosequencing. In the paper's pipeline: TCRs in the repertoires were compared against a reference library of SARS-CoV-2-specific TCRs that had been generated with the MIRA antigen-specificity platform. Breadth was defined as the fraction of unique TCRs that were SARS-CoV-2-associated. Depth was defined as the fraction of total T cells that were SARS-CoV-2-associated. Using the MIRA data, every spike-specific TCR was mapped to the spike region that the TCR reacted to and assigned to either a CD4 or a CD8 class. Log10-transformed breadth and depth values were compared by one-way ANOVA with Sidak's multiple comparisons tests. TCRdb carries this immuneACCESS record with in-frame sequences only. Its versions omit some clonotypes, under half of them owing to an unresolved V gene in the studies checked, with the rest unexplained. The DNA was the basis for D and trimming; V, J and clone size are from that table. This sample gives approximately 92,000 clones in total; just over 85% of them show up just once. Roughly 10% of the sample is taken by the ten largest.

Per the germline V gene, SGHRS is the CDR1 and YFSETQ is the CDR2. The junction shows trimming of 4 bases on V and 11 bases on J, and the gene matches do not reach 12 bases of it. The CDR3 sequence holds 15 residues, the cysteine and phenylalanine included. Only the CDR3 portion is preserved as DNA: 45 bases, with reading frame beginning at the first base. A note on this clone: Its antigen is currently not known. Base-call qualities are not available, and no considerably larger clone is one nucleotide away.

Sequenced material: peripheral blood, taken on day 0 of AZD1222 vaccination. The TCR comes from an adult in good health. Rearrangement joined TRBV5-1 to TRBJ1-1; 12 nucleotides in the junction match TRBD1. Here is the DNA: TGCGCCAGCAGCATCTCCGGGACAGGGGGCGAGTTGGCTTTCTTT. Translation gives CASSISGTGGELAFF. Beyond the CDR3, the reference TRBV5-1 and TRBJ1-1 genes provide the residues; the full variable domain reads: KAGVTQTPRYLIKTRGQQVTLSCSPISGHRSVSWYQQTPGQGLQFLFEYFSETQRNKGNFPGRFSGRQFSNSRSEMNVSTLELGDSALYLCASSISGTGGELAFFGQGTRLTVV.